These 27 T cell receptor beta chains were sequenced from one sample in a study of T cell repertoires in cytomegalovirus infection. These receptors have no identified antigens. TCRdb reprocessed the reads with MiXCR, giving one entry per CDR3 protein. Of some 220,000 distinct CDR3 sequences listed, roughly 34% are singletons. The starting material was CD8+ T cells from cultured PBMCs, obtained from culture after CMV antigen stimulation. These receptors were obtained from a human donor in good health (CMV status not recorded). Some clones in this sample may be carry-over from other donors' samples.

This clonotype has a handful of counts. J is TRBJ2-2 and V is TRBV6-6; either TRBD1 or TRBD2 may supply D (6 bases each). The germline V and J ends were trimmed by 5 bases and 6 bases, with 16 bases remaining between them. The CDR3 loop spans 15 amino acids. The germline V gene has CDR1 MNHNY and CDR2 SVGAGI (reference sequence). The CDR3 spells CASSLAPGAAGELFF. CDR3 nucleotide sequence: TGTGCCAGCAGTCTAGCCCCGGGGGCGGCCGGGGAGCTGTTTTTT.

In its sample, this clonotype was seen a few times. This chain links TRBV7-9 with TRBJ2-1; 13 nucleotides line up with TRBD2. The V and J ends lost 5 bases and 8 bases, in that order; junction bases with no gene match: 6. The germline V gene encodes CDR1 SEHNR and CDR2 FQNEAQ (reference sequence). This CDR3 spans 15 amino acids. The DNA for the CDR3 is TGTGCCAGCAGCGCCCGGACTAGCGGGGGCGATGAGCAGTTCTTC. It codes for CASSARTSGGDEQFF. The whole variable domain, filled in from reference TRBV7-9 and TRBJ2-1, reads DTGVSQNPRHKITKRGQNVTFRCDPISEHNRLYWYRQTLGQGPEFLTYFQNEAQLEKSRLLSDRFSAERPKGSFSTLEIQRTEQGDSAMYLCASSARTSGGDEQFFGPGTRLTVL.

This chain uses TRBV13 with TRBJ2-1; D unresolved. V shed 5 bases and J shed 8 bases, with 10 bases lying between them. CDR1 PRHDT and CDR2 FYEKMQ come from the germline V gene (reference sequence). CDR3 length: 12 residues. CDR3 nucleotide sequence: TGTGCCAGCAGCCAAACTTCAGATGAGCAGTTCTTC. Protein product: CASSQTSDEQFF.

This clonotype occurred once. The J gene is TRBJ1-6, the V gene TRBV2; D is unclear. The CDR3 loop spans 16 amino acids. Germline V gene sequence: CDR1 SNHLY, CDR2 FYNNEI. Trimming removed 1 base at V and 0 bases at J, with 7 bases between. The CDR3 DNA reads TGTGCCAGCAGTGAAGGGATTAGCTCCTATAATTCACCCCTCCACTTT. Translation gives CASSEGISSYNSPLHF.

This clonotype occurred many times. V usage is TRBV7-3 and J usage is TRBJ2-1; TRBD1 might be the D (6 bases). CDR1 and CDR2 (germline): SGHTA, FQGTGA. V was cut by 11 bases and J by 0 bases, with 14 bases left in between. This CDR3 region has 14 residues. The CDR3 DNA is TGTGCCTCGAAACAGGGAAGCTCCTACAATGAGCAGTTCTTC. This sequence encodes CASKQGSSYNEQFF.

This clonotype was picked up a small number of times. The chain is built from TRBV7-6 and TRBJ2-2, with a weak D call TRBD1 (5 bases). The CDR3 has 14 amino acids. Trimming cost V 7 bases and J 2 bases, with 11 bases left between them. Germline CDR1 SGHVS, CDR2 FNYEAQ. In nucleotides, the CDR3 is TGTGCCAGCAACGTCAGGGCAAACACCGGGGAGCTGTTTTTT. This codes for CASNVRANTGELFF.

This clonotype is a singleton in its sample. The rearrangement links TRBV29-1 to TRBJ2-1; no definite D call. The germline gives CDR1 SQVTM, CDR2 ANQGSEA. The CDR3 length is 12 residues. V lost 6 bases to trimming and J lost 1 base, with 7 bases between them. The CDR3 region is CSVRGSYNEQFF. In DNA form, the CDR3 reads TGCAGCGTCCGTGGGTCCTACAATGAGCAGTTCTTC.

This clonotype was counted only a few times. The CDR3 loop reads CASSSGHSSYEQYF. The DNA of the CDR3 is TGTGCCAGCAGCTCGGGACATTCCTCCTACGAGCAGTACTTC. This chain uses TRBV7-2 with TRBJ2-7, with D maybe TRBD1 (6 bases). V was cut by 4 bases and J by 0 bases, with 10 bases left in between. The germline V gene has CDR1 SGHTA and CDR2 FQGNSA. The CDR3 is made up of 14 amino acids.

V usage is TRBV7-8 and J usage is TRBJ1-2, with TRBD1 matching 10 bases. V trimming: 5 bases; J trimming: 1 base; junction bases outside the gene matches: 7. Germline V gene sequence: CDR1 SGHVS, CDR2 FQNEAQ. The CDR3 has 16 residues. CDR3 coding DNA: TGTGCCAGCAGCCCCACCGGGACAGGGGATAACTATGGCTACACCTTC. Amino acid sequence: CASSPTGTGDNYGYTF.

The V gene is TRBV7-9, the J gene TRBJ2-7; D uncertain. The CDR3 is 13 residues long. The V gene lost 3 bases and the J gene lost 5 bases, with 11 bases spanning the gap. Germline lookup yields CDR1 SEHNR and CDR2 FQNEAQ (reference sequence). In nucleotides, the CDR3 is TGTGCCAGCAGCTTTTCACGAATCCACGAGCAGTACTTC. It encodes CASSFSRIHEQYF.

The chain joins TRBV7-9 to TRBJ2-1; 12 bases line up with TRBD2. The CDR3 is 16 amino acids. Germline V gene lookup returns CDR1 SEHNR and CDR2 FQNEAQ (reference sequence). J lost 5 bases, V lost 5 bases, and 7 bases had no gene match. The CDR3 reads CASSPPGLAGNNEQFF. In DNA, the CDR3 is TGTGCCAGCAGCCCGCCGGGACTAGCGGGTAACAATGAGCAGTTCTTC.

This clonotype was counted between two and nine times. The DNA of the CDR3 is TGTGCCAGCAGTTTGGGACGGCTAAACTCTGGAAACACCATATATTTT. Encoded protein: CASSLGRLNSGNTIYF. The rearrangement uses TRBV28 and TRBJ1-3; TRBD1 is a possible D gene (5 bases). Germline V gene data show CDR1 as MDHEN and CDR2 as SYDVKM. This CDR3 has 16 residues. The V gene lost 3 bases and the J gene lost 0 bases, with 12 bases spanning the gap. The complete variable domain, with remaining parts taken from reference TRBV28 and TRBJ1-3, reads DVKVTQSSRYLVKRTGEKVFLECVQDMDHENMFWYRQDPGLGLRLIYFSYDVKMKEKGDIPEGYSVSREKKERFSLILESASTNQTSMYLCASSLGRLNSGNTIYFGEGSWLTVV.

J is TRBJ2-3 and V is TRBV11-1, with 12 bases fitting TRBD2. Germline V gives CDR1 SGHAT, CDR2 FQDESV (reference sequence). The length of the CDR3 is 16 residues. The V and J ends lost 5 bases and 2 bases, in that order; junction bases with no gene match: 5. CDR3 loop: CASSPLAGGVTDTQYF. The DNA of the CDR3 is TGTGCCAGCAGCCCACTAGCGGGGGGCGTCACAGATACGCAGTATTTT.

This clonotype was seen a handful of times. The rearrangement uses TRBV7-9 and TRBJ2-6, with TRBD2 as a possible D gene (6 bases). CDR3 length equals 14 residues. The germline V and J ends were trimmed by 11 bases and 0 bases, with 11 bases remaining between them. Germline CDR1 is SEHNR and CDR2 is FQNEAQ (reference sequence). The chain's CDR3 is CAGRSLSGANVLTF. CDR3 nucleotides: TGTGCCGGGAGGAGCCTCTCTGGGGCCAACGTCCTGACTTTC.

This clonotype was seen a handful of times. This sequence joins TRBV7-6 and TRBJ1-5; a possible D gene is TRBD1 (6 bases). Germline CDR1 SGHVS, CDR2 FNYEAQ. This CDR3 region has 17 residues. V dropped 4 bases and J dropped 2 bases, with 18 bases sitting between them. Here the CDR3 reads CASSSVDRGVCNQPQHF. The CDR3 DNA sequence: TGTGCCAGCAGCTCTGTGGACAGAGGGGTCTGCAATCAGCCCCAGCATTTT.

The genes are TRBV6-8 and TRBJ2-1; 8 nucleotides match TRBD2. The CDR3 loop spans 17 amino acids. From germline, CDR1 is MNHGY and CDR2 SAAAGT. Losses at the gene ends were 2 bases for V and 6 bases for J; bases not matched to a gene: 12. The CDR3: CASSYVAGGRSGNEQFF. DNA of the CDR3: TGTGCCAGCAGTTACGTGGCGGGAGGCCGCTCGGGCAATGAGCAGTTCTTC.

Points on this clonotype: One end of the junction varies from germline; a read error may be responsible. The chain uses TRBV7-8 and TRBJ2-2; 11 bases map to TRBD2. Germline assignment: CDR1 SGHVS and CDR2 FQNEAQ. The CDR3 consists of 15 residues. This CDR3 is CASSISGRAPGELVF. CDR3 coding DNA: TGTGCCAGCAGCATTAGCGGGAGGGCCCCCGGGGAGCTGGTTTTT.

This clonotype was seen at least ten times. The chain links TRBV7-3 to TRBJ2-7; D possibly uses TRBD1 or TRBD2 (5 bases each). Trimming removed 2 bases at V and 1 base at J, with 9 bases between. The CDR3 covers 14 residues. Germline assignment: CDR1 SGHTA and CDR2 FQGTGA. The CDR3, as DNA: TGTGCCAGCAGCTTAGGTGGGGGTTCCTACGAGCAGTACTTC. Translated: CASSLGGGSYEQYF.

This CDR3 is CASVGQGATGTDTQYF. The DNA of the CDR3 is TGTGCTAGTGTTGGACAGGGGGCGACCGGCACAGATACGCAGTATTTT. This chain connects TRBV12-5 to TRBJ2-3; 11 bases line up with TRBD1. This CDR3 has 16 residues. Germline V gives CDR1 LGHNT, CDR2 FRNRAP. V lost 7 bases and J lost 1; bases outside the gene matches: 7.

In this sample, this clonotype turned up a few times. The V gene is TRBV7-6, the J gene TRBJ2-5; 10 bases are shared with TRBD1. Germline CDR1 and CDR2: SGHVS and FNYEAQ. V lost 4 bases and J lost 5; bases outside the gene matches: 7. The CDR3 covers 15 residues. The CDR3 DNA reads as TGTGCCAGCAGCTGGAGACAGGGGGCGCGGGAGACCCAGTACTTC. Protein product: CASSWRQGARETQYF. Full variable domain (remainder filled in from reference TRBV7-6 and TRBJ2-5): GAGVSQSPRYKVTKRGQDVALRCDPISGHVSLYWYRQALGQGPEFLTYFNYEAQQDKSGLPNDRFSAERPEGSISTLTIQRTEQRDSAMYRCASSWRQGARETQYFGPGTRLLVL.

The rearrangement uses TRBV20-1 and TRBJ1-5; D is unclear. V gave up 0 bases and J gave up 0 bases, with 9 bases separating them. Germline V gene data show CDR1 as DFQATT and CDR2 as SNEGSKA (reference sequence). The CDR3 is 15 residues long. CDR3 loop: CSARDSTLSNQPQHF. The CDR3 DNA follows: TGCAGTGCTAGAGACAGTACCCTTAGCAATCAGCCCCAGCATTTT.

The chain joins TRBV2 to TRBJ2-3; no definite D call. The germline V gene encodes CDR1 SNHLY and CDR2 FYNNEI. V lost 10 bases and J 8 bases, leaving 13 bases between the germline ends. This CDR3 has 11 amino acids. The DNA for the CDR3 is TGTGCCATCCGATCCCGAACTACGCAGTATTTT. Translation: CAIRSRTTQYF.

Comments on this clonotype: A much larger clone lies a single base off, so this may be a read error. The CDR3 carries no conserved terminal phenylalanine or tryptophan, so it likely arises from a read error. V is TRBV4-2 and J is TRBJ2-1; unclear D gene. V was pared by 0 bases and J by 9 bases, with 9 bases between. The CDR3 has 13 amino acids. Germline lookup yields CDR1 LGHNA and CDR2 YNFKEQ. CDR3 in DNA: TGTGCCAGCAGCCAAGATCTGTCTGGTGAGCAGTTCTTA. It specifies CASSQDLSGEQFL.

The chain has TRBV30 and TRBJ2-5; D is unclear. CDR3 length: 11 amino acids. Trimming removed 6 bases at V and 5 bases at J, with 10 bases between. Germline assignment: CDR1 GTSNPN and CDR2 SVGIG (reference sequence). CDR3 nucleotides: TGTGCCTGCAACATAAGGGAGACCCAGTACTTC. This translates into CACNIRETQYF.

This clonotype was seen a handful of times. The chain's CDR3 is CASSSSGGYNQPQHF. Written as DNA, the CDR3 is TGTGCCAGCAGCTCCTCAGGGGGATACAATCAGCCCCAGCATTTT. The rearrangement links TRBV11-2 to TRBJ1-5; TRBD1 aligns across 7 bases. This CDR3 comprises 15 residues. V shed 4 bases, J shed 3 bases, and the junction held 6 bases outside the gene matches. The germline CDR1 and CDR2 sequences are SGHAT and FQNNGV.

V usage is TRBV27 and J usage is TRBJ2-7; 9 nucleotides agree with TRBD1. Germline loops: CDR1 MNHEY, CDR2 SMNVEV (reference sequence). This CDR3 contains 15 residues. V was pared by 3 bases and J by 5 bases, with 8 bases of the junction left unmatched. The CDR3 region has the DNA TGTGCCAGCAGTTTTTCGCCGGGACAGGGCCACGAGCAGTACTTC. Translating it yields CASSFSPGQGHEQYF.

This chain uses TRBV4-1 with TRBJ2-5; 9 nucleotides align to TRBD1. Losses at the gene ends were 0 bases for V and 5 bases for J; bases not matched to a gene: 10. The CDR3 runs 17 residues. Germline loops: CDR1 MGHRA, CDR2 YSYEKL. As DNA, the CDR3 is TGCGCCAGCAGCCAAGAGTGGGGGACAGGGATATCTGAGACCCAGTACTTC. Its protein is CASSQEWGTGISETQYF.